Given below is one T cell receptor (beta chain) in context. Its matching antigen is unknown. The data were obtained in a study of tumor-infiltrating lymphocytes in primary liver carcinoma. Study background: Tumor stage was T1-T3 N0M0, and tumor size was roughly 4 to 11 cm across. Each of the samples returned roughly 3.65 to 7.5 million productive TCRbeta reads (a yield similar across tissue types). Findings and caveats of the study: With p = 0.039, the top-250-clone fraction in tumors significantly exceeded that in blood.

Synthesis of TCR beta cDNA was carried out from 500 ng total RNA with a constant-region primer. Three nested multiplex PCR rounds, a slightly modified ARM-PCR, produced the libraries for TCR beta. Each CDR3 protein gets one entry after TCRdb re-called the multiplex PCR reads with MiXCR. Among around 27,000 distinct CDR3 sequences listed, around 79% were seen once. Unsorted bulk tissue, about 19-31 mg of it, served as the source for co-extraction of RNA and DNA. This TCR was recovered from a man in his forties or fifties with primary liver carcinoma and hepatitis B virus infection. The sequenced material came from liver tumor tissue from sampling region 3. Stated subset: tumor region T3, left-lateral pole.

The CDR3 sequence is CSVVVLAGDDTQYF. The CDR3 DNA reads TGCAGCGTTGTGGTACTAGCGGGAGATGATACGCAGTATTTT. This chain links TRBV29-1 with TRBJ2-3; TRBD2 aligns across 11 bases. The J segment lost 6 bases and the V segment lost 4 bases, leaving 6 bases of the junction unmatched. The germline gives CDR1 SQVTM, CDR2 ANQGSEA. The CDR3 sequence is 14 residues long.